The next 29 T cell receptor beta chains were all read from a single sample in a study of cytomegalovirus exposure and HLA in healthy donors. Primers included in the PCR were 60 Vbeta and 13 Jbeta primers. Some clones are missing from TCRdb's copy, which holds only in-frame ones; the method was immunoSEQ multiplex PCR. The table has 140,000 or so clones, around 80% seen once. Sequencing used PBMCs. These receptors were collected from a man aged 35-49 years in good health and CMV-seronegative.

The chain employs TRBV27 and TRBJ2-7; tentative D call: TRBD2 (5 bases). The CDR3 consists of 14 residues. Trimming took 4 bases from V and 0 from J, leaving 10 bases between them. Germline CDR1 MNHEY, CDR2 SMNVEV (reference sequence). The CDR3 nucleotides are TGTGCCAGCAGTTCCCTCGGAGGCTCCTACGAGCAGTACTTC. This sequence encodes CASSSLGGSYEQYF.

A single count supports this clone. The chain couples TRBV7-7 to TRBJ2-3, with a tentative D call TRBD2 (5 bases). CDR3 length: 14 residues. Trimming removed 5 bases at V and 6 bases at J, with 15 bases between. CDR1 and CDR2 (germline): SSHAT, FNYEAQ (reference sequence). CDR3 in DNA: TGTGCCAGCAGCCCGGCGGGTTTTGCGGATACGCAGTATTTT. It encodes CASSPAGFADTQYF.

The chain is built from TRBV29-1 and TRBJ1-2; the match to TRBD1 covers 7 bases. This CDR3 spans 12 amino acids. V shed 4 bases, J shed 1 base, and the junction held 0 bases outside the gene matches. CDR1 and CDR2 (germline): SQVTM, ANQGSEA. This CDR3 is CSVGDSNYGYTF. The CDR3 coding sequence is TGCAGCGTTGGGGACAGTAACTATGGCTACACCTTC.

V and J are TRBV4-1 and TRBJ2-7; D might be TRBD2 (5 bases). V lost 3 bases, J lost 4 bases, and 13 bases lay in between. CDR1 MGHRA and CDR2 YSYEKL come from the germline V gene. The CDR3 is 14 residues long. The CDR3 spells CASSQGAVKYEQYF. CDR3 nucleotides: TGCGCCAGCAGCCAGGGAGCGGTGAAATACGAGCAGTACTTC.

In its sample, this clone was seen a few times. The CDR3 reads CASSPTSGTGGSPLHF. For the CDR3, the DNA is TGTGCCAGCAGTCCCACATCCGGGACAGGGGGCTCACCCCTCCACTTT. The chain combines TRBV28 with TRBJ1-6; 12 bases map to TRBD1. With V trimmed by 5 bases and J by 10 bases, 9 bases remained unmatched. CDR1 is MDHEN and CDR2 is SYDVKM in the germline V gene. CDR3 length equals 16 residues.

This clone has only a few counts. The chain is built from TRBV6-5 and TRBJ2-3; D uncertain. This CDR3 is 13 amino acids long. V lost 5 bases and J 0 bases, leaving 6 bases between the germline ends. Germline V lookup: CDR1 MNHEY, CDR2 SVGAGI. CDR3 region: CASSRTSTDTQYF. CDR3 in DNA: TGTGCCAGCAGTAGAACTAGCACAGATACGCAGTATTTT.

In nucleotides, the CDR3 is TGCGCCAGCAGCTATGGGACAACAGTTATGAACACTGAAGCTTTCTTT. Translated, it gives CASSYGTTVMNTEAFF. This chain connects TRBV5-1 to TRBJ1-1, with TRBD1 as a possible D gene (6 bases). V lost 3 bases, J lost 0 bases, and 15 bases lay in between. This CDR3 spans 16 amino acids. The germline CDR1 and CDR2 sequences are SGHRS and YFSETQ.

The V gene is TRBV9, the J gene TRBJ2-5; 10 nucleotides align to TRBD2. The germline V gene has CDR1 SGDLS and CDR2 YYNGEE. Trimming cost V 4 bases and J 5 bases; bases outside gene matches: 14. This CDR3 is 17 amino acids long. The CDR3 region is CASSPSLSGGAEETQYF. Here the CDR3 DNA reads TGTGCCAGCAGCCCTTCATTAAGCGGGGGGGCGGAGGAGACCCAGTACTTC.

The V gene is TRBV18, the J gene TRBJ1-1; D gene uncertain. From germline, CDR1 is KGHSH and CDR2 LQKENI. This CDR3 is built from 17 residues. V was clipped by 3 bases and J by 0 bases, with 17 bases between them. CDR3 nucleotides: TGTGCCAGCTCACCCGACACTGCCGTGTTGGTGAACACTGAAGCTTTCTTT. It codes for CASSPDTAVLVNTEAFF.

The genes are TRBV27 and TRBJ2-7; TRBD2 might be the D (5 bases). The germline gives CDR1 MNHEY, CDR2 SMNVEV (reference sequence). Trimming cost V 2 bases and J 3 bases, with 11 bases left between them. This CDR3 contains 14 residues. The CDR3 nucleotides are TGTGCCAGCAGTTTAGATCCCCGGGGCTACGAGCAGTACTTC. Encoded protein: CASSLDPRGYEQYF.

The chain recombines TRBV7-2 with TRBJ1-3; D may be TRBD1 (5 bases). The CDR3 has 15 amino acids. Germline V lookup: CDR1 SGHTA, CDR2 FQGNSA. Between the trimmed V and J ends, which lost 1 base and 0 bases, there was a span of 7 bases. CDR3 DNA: TGTGCCAGCAGCTTAGAGGGGTTCTCTGGAAACACCATATATTTT. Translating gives CASSLEGFSGNTIYF.

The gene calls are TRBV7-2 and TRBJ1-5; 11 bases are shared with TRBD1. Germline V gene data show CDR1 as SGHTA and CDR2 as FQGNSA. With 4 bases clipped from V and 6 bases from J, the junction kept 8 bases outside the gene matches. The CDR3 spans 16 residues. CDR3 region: CASSWPGQGGSQPQHF. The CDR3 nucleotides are TGTGCCAGCAGCTGGCCGGGACAGGGGGGGAGTCAGCCCCAGCATTTT.

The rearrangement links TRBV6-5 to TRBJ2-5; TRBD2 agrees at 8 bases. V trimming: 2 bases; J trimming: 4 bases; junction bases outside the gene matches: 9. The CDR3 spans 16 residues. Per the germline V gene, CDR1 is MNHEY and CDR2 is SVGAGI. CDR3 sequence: CASSYKAGGMGETQYF. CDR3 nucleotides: TGTGCCAGCAGTTACAAGGCGGGGGGTATGGGAGAGACCCAGTACTTC.

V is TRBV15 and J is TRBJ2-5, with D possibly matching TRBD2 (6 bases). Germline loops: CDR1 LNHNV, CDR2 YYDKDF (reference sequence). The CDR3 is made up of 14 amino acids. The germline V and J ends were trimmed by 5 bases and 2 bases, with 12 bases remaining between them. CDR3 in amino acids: CATSGAGTQETQYF. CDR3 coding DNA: TGTGCCACCAGCGGAGCGGGTACACAAGAGACCCAGTACTTC.

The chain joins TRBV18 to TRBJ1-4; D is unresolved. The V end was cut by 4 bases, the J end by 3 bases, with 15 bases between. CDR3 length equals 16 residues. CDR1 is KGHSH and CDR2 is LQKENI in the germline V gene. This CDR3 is CASSQTAGAANEKLFF. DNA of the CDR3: TGTGCCAGCTCACAAACAGCGGGCGCAGCTAATGAAAAACTGTTTTTT.

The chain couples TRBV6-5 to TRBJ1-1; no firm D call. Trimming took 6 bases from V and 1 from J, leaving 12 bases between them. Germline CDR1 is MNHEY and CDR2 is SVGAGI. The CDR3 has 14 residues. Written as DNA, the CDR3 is TGTGCCAGCAGCAACCGCAGACAGAACACTGAAGCTTTCTTT. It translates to CASSNRRQNTEAFF.

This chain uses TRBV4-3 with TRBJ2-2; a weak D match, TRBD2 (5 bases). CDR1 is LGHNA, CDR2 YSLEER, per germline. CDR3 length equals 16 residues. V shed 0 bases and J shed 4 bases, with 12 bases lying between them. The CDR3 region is CASSQDRLGGTGELFF. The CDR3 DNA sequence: TGCGCCAGCAGCCAAGATAGACTTGGAGGCACCGGGGAGCTGTTTTTT.

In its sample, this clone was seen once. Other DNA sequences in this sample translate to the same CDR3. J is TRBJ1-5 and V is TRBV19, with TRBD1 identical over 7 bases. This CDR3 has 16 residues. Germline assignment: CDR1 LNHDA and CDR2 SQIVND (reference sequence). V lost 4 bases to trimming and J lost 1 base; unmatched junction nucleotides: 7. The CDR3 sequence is CASSTPGQLSNQPQHF. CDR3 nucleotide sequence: TGTGCCAGTAGTACCCCGGGACAGTTAAGCAATCAGCCCCAGCATTTT.

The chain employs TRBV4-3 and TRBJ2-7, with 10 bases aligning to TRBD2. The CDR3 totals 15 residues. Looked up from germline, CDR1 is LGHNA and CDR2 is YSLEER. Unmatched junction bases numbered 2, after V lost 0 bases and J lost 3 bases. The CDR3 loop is CASSQDTSGVYEQYF. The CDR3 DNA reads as TGCGCCAGCAGCCAAGATACTAGCGGGGTCTACGAGCAGTACTTC.

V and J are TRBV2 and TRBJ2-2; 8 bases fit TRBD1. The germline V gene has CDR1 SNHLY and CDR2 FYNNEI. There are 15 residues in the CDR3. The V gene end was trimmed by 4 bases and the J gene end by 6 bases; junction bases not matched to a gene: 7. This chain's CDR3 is CASSGTGLGAGELFF. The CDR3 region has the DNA TGTGCCAGCAGTGGGACAGGGTTGGGGGCCGGGGAGCTGTTTTTT.

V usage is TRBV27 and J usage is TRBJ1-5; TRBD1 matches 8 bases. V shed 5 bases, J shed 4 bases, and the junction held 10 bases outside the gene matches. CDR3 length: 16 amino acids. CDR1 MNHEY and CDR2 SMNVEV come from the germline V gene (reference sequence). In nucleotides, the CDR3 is TGTGCCAGCAGTCAATCCGGGACAGGTAGGAATCAGCCCCAGCATTTT. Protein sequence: CASSQSGTGRNQPQHF.

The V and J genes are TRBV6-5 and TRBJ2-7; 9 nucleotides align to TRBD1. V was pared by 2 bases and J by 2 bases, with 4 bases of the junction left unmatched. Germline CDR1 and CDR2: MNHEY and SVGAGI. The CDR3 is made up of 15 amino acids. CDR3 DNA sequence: TGTGCCAGCAGTTACGAGGGGACAGGGCCCTACGAGCAGTACTTC. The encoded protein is CASSYEGTGPYEQYF.

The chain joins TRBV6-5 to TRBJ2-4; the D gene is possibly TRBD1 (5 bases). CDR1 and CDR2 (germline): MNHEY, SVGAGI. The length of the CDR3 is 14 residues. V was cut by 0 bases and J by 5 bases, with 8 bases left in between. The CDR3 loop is CASSYSGAENIQYF. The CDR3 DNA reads TGTGCCAGCAGTTACTCAGGGGCTGAAAACATTCAGTACTTC.

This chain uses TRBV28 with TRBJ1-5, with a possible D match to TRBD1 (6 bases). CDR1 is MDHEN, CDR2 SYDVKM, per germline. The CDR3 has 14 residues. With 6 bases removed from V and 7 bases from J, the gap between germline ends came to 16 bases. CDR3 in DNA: TGTGCCAGCAGCTCCCCGGGACAAGAACAGCCCCAGCATTTT. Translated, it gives CASSSPGQEQPQHF.

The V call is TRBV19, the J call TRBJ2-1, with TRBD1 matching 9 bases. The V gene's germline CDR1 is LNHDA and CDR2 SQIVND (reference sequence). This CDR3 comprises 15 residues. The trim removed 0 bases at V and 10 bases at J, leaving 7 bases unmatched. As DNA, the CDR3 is TGTGCCAGTAGTATAGATAGGGGACAGGGTGAGGAGCAGTTCTTC. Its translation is CASSIDRGQGEEQFF.

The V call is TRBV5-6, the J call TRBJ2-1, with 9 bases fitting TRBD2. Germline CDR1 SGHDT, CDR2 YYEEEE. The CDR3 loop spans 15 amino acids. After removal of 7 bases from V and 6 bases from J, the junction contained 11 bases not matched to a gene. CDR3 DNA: TGTGCCAGCGGATGGTGGAGCGGGGGGTCCAATGAGCAGTTCTTC. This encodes CASGWWSGGSNEQFF.

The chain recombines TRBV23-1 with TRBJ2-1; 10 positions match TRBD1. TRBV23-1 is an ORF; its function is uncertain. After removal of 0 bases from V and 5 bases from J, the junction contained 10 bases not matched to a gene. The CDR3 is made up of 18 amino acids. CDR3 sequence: CASSQSRKGQGIHNEQFF. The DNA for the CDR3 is TGCGCCAGCAGTCAATCTAGGAAGGGACAGGGGATTCACAATGAGCAGTTCTTC.

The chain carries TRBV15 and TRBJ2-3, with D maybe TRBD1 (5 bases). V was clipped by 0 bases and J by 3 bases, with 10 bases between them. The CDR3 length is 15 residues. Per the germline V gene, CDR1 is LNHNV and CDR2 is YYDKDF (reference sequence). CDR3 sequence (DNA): TGTGCCACCAGCAGAGATCTTCCAGGGACAGATACGCAGTATTTT. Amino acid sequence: CATSRDLPGTDTQYF.

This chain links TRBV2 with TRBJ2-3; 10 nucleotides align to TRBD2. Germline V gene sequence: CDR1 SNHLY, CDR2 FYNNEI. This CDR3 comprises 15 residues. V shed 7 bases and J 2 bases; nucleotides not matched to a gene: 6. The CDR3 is CASMGSGRNTDTQYF. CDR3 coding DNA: TGTGCCAGCATGGGTAGCGGGAGGAACACAGATACGCAGTATTTT.